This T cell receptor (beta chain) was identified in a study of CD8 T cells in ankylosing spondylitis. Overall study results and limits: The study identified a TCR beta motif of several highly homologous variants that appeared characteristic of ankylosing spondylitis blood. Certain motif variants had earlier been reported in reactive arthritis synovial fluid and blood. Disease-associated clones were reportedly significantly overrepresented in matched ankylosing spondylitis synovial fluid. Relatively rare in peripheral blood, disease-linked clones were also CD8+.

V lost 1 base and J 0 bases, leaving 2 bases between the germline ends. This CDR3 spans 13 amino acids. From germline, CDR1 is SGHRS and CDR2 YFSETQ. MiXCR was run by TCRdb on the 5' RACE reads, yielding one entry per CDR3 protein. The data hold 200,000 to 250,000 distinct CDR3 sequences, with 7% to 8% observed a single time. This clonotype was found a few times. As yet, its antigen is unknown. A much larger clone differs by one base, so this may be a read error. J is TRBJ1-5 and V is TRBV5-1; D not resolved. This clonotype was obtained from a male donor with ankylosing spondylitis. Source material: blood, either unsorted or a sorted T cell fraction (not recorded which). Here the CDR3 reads CASSLHSNQPQHF. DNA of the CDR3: TGCGCCAGCAGCTTGCATAGCAATCAGCCCCAGCATTTT.